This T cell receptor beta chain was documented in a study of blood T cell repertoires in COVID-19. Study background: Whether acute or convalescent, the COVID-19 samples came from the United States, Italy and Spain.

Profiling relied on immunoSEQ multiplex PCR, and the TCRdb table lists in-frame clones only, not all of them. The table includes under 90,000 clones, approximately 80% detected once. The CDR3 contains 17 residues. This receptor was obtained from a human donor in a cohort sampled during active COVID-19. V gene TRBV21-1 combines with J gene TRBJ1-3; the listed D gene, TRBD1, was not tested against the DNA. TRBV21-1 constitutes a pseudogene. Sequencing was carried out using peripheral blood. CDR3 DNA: TGTGCCAGCAGCGCTTTCCGGACAGGGTCCTCTGGAAACACCATATATTTT. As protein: CASSAFRTGSSGNTIYF.